The 10 T cell receptor beta chains presented below share a single source sample, sequenced in a study of T cell responses to AZD1222 COVID-19 vaccine. Assay used: immunoSEQ multiplex PCR; TCRdb lists only in-frame clones, some missing. The sample yields around 78,000 clones, just over 90% seen once. The sequencing here drew on peripheral blood, taken 28 days after the second AZD1222 dose. The receptors shown here come from an adult who received the AZD1222 COVID-19 vaccine.

The CDR3 here is CASSPVVGLDYGYTF. The CDR3 region has the DNA TGTGCCAGCAGCCCAGTTGTGGGTTTGGACTATGGCTACACCTTC. The rearrangement links TRBV5-4 to TRBJ1-2; no clear D. CDR3 length equals 15 residues. Per the germline V gene, CDR1 is SGHNT and CDR2 is YYREEE (reference sequence). The V end lost 4 bases, the J end lost 3 bases, and 16 bases lay between the germline ends.

The rearrangement joins TRBV5-1 to TRBJ1-6, with no clear D. V was trimmed by 0 bases and J by 5 bases, leaving 9 bases between them. Germline values: CDR1 SGHRS, CDR2 YFSETQ. The CDR3 contains 15 residues. The CDR3 DNA follows: TGCGCCAGCAGCTTGGACCCTAAAAATAATTCACCCCTCCACTTT. Amino acid sequence: CASSLDPKNNSPLHF.

This sequence joins TRBV30 and TRBJ2-7, with D possibly TRBD2 on 6 matching bases. Germline lookup yields CDR1 GTSNPN and CDR2 SVGIG (reference sequence). V was pared by 2 bases and J by 0 bases, with 17 bases between. The CDR3 has 16 residues. CDR3 bases: TGTGCCTGGAGTCTTATGGGGGGAGGCCTCTCCTACGAGCAGTACTTC. As protein: CAWSLMGGGLSYEQYF.

The rearrangement joins TRBV19 to TRBJ2-7; TRBD2 matches 10 bases. After removal of 7 bases from V and 5 bases from J, the junction contained 8 bases not matched to a gene. CDR1 is LNHDA and CDR2 is SQIVND in the germline V gene (reference sequence). The CDR3 length is 14 residues. CDR3 in DNA: TGTGCCAGTACCCCAGCGGGGGGGCGAAACGAGCAGTACTTC. Its translation: CASTPAGGRNEQYF.

V gene TRBV6-1 combines with J gene TRBJ1-2; 8 bases are shared with TRBD1. Germline CDR1 reads MNHNS; CDR2 reads SASEGT. Germline trimming cut 1 base from V and 4 bases from J; bases unmatched to any gene: 5. The CDR3 is 15 amino acids. As DNA, the CDR3 is TGTGCCAGCAGTGAAGAGGGACAGGTCCTCTATGGCTACACCTTC. It codes for CASSEEGQVLYGYTF.

This chain connects TRBV7-8 to TRBJ1-1, with D perhaps matching TRBD1 (6 bases). The ends were cut back, 1 base at V and 10 bases at J, with 22 bases in the middle. The length of the CDR3 is 16 residues. Germline-derived CDR1 and CDR2 are SGHVS and FQNEAQ. The CDR3 protein is CASSLVLGGGEEGAFF. CDR3 nucleotides: TGTGCCAGCAGCTTAGTTTTGGGGGGGGGCGAGGAAGGAGCTTTCTTT.

This clone was counted a single time. This rearrangement joins TRBV5-1 to TRBJ2-1, with no clear D. Trimming took 0 bases from V and 3 from J, leaving 13 bases between them. The germline gives CDR1 SGHRS, CDR2 YFSETQ. This CDR3 spans 16 amino acids. This CDR3 is CASSLEQTLNYNEQFF. CDR3 nucleotides: TGCGCCAGCAGCTTGGAGCAGACACTGAACTACAATGAGCAGTTCTTC.

The rearrangement joins TRBV7-8 to TRBJ2-1; D not resolved. This CDR3 contains 11 residues. Trimming shortened V by 5 bases and J by 5 bases, and 4 bases separated the two germline ends. The germline gives CDR1 SGHVS, CDR2 FQNEAQ. For the CDR3, the DNA is TGTGCCAGCAGCCTCCACAATGAGCAGTTCTTC. Its protein product is CASSLHNEQFF. The full variable domain, its missing parts supplied by reference TRBV7-8 and TRBJ2-1, is GAGVSQSPRYKVAKRGQDVALRCDPISGHVSLFWYQQALGQGPEFLTYFQNEAQLDKSGLPSDRFFAERPEGSVSTLKIQRTQQEDSAVYLCASSLHNEQFFGPGTRLTVL.

The V gene is TRBV12-5, the J gene TRBJ1-2, with 7 bases that match TRBD1. This CDR3 has 14 amino acids. The junction had 11 bases not matched to a gene; V was cut back by 5 bases and J by 8 bases. CDR1 LGHNT and CDR2 FRNRAP come from the germline V gene. DNA of the CDR3: TGTGCTAGTGGTCTCCATCAGGGGGTTGGGGGCTACACCTTC. It encodes CASGLHQGVGGYTF.

The chain recombines TRBV7-6 with TRBJ1-3; D ambiguous. The CDR3 has 13 residues. With 5 bases removed from V and 4 bases from J, the gap between germline ends came to 9 bases. Germline V gene lookup returns CDR1 SGHVS and CDR2 FNYEAQ. The CDR3 nucleotides read TGTGCCAGCAGCCCAGGTTTCGGAAACACCATATATTTT. Residues: CASSPGFGNTIYF.